This TCR beta chain was profiled in a study of T-cell reconstitution after alpha-beta-depleted transplantation in children. Study-wide results and caveats: Some patients showed high day-60 TCRbeta diversity, which derived from surviving recipient T cells and thymic progenitors. T-cell counts and diversity were attributed mostly to newly produced T cells one year after transplant.

Per the germline V gene, CDR1 is SGHRS and CDR2 is YFSETQ. V was clipped by 3 bases and J by 9 bases; unmatched bases: 12. The CDR3 runs 15 residues. Unique molecular identifiers were incorporated into the prepared TCRbeta library. TCRdb independently ran MiXCR on the PCR reads; one entry per CDR3 protein. The sample shows around 670,000 distinct CDR3 sequences, under 15% of them seen only once. This clonotype was seen a handful of times. What it binds is not known. The specimen was PBMCs, collected before TCRalphabeta/CD19-depleted stem cell transplant. This clonotype was obtained from a girl aged 2-10 years with congenital amegakaryocytic thrombocytopenia, due to receive a stem cell transplant. The chain uses TRBV5-1 and TRBJ1-5; 7 nucleotides match TRBD1. CDR3 bases: TGCGCCAGCAGCTCTACAGGGGTGGTAAGGCGGCCCCAGCATTTT. Translation: CASSSTGVVRRPQHF. The variable domain in full, completed from reference TRBV5-1 and TRBJ1-5, reads KAGVTQTPRYLIKTRGQQVTLSCSPISGHRSVSWYQQTPGQGLQFLFEYFSETQRNKGNFPGRFSGRQFSNSRSEMNVSTLELGDSALYLCASSSTGVVRRPQHFGDGTRLSIL.